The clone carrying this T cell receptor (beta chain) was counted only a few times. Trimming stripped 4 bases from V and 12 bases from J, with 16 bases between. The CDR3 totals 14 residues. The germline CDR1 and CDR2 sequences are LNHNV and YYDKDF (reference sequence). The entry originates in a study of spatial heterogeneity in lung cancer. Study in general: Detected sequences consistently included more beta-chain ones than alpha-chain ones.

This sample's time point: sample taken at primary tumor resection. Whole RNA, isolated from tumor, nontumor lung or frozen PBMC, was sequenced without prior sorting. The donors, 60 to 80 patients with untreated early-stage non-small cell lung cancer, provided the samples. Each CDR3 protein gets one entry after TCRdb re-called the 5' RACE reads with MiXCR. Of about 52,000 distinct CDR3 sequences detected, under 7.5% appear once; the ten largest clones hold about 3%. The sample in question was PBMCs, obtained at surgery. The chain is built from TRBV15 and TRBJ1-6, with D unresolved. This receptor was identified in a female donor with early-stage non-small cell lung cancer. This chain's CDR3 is CATSTLSPSRPLHF. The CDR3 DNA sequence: TGTGCCACCAGCACCCTTTCACCTAGTAGACCCCTCCACTTT.